This TCR beta chain derives from a study of CD8 T cells in ankylosing spondylitis. Study observations and caveats: For ankylosing spondylitis blood, a TCR beta motif of seven to nine highly homologous variants appeared characteristic.

V lost 3 bases to trimming and J lost 4 bases, with 8 bases between them. The CDR3 extends over 13 amino acids. Via MiXCR, TCRdb re-called the 5' RACE reads, giving one row per CDR3 protein. The sample holds some 70,000 distinct CDR3 sequences, approximately 5.3% seen once. Ten or more counts support this clonotype. Its antigen is as yet unknown. V usage is TRBV12-3 or TRBV12-4 and J usage is TRBJ2-3, with D maybe TRBD2 (5 bases). Sequenced input: blood, either unsorted or a sorted T cell fraction (not recorded which). The receptor's source is a male donor with ankylosing spondylitis or in good health (not recorded which). This chain's CDR3 is CASSFKGADTQYF. CDR3 nucleotide sequence: TGTGCCAGCAGTTTTAAGGGAGCAGATACGCAGTATTTT.